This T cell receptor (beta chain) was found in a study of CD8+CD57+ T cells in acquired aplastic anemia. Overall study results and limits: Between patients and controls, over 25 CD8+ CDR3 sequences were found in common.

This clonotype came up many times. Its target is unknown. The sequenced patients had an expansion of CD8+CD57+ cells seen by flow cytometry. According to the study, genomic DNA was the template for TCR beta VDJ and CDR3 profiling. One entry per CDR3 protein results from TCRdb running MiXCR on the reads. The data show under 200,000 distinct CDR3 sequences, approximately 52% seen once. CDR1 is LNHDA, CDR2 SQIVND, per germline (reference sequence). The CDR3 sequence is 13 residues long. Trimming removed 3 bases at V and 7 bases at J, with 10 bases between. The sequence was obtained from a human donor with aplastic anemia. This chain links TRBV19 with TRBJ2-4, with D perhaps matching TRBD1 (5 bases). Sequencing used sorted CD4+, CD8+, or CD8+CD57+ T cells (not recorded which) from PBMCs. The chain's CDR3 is CASSIRDGNIQYF. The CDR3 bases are TGTGCCAGTAGTATCAGGGATGGGAACATTCAGTACTTC.